This TCR beta chain was recovered during a study of CD8 T cells in ankylosing spondylitis. Points from the study as a whole: Matched ankylosing spondylitis synovial fluid reportedly contained a significantly enriched population of disease-linked clones.

In making TCR beta libraries, quantitative 5'-RACE with molecular barcodes was used. TCRdb passed the 5' RACE reads through MiXCR, listing each CDR3 protein once. The sample has more than 150,000 distinct CDR3 sequences, more than 10% seen once. The V gene's germline CDR1 is ENHRY and CDR2 SYGVKD. V gave up 3 bases and J gave up 2 bases, with 11 bases separating them. This CDR3 comprises 14 residues. Turning to this clonotype: The antigen is unknown.

The source is a male donor with ankylosing spondylitis or in good health (not recorded which). Sequencing used blood, either unsorted or a sorted T cell fraction (not recorded which). The rearrangement links TRBV10-3 to TRBJ2-7; D might be TRBD1 (6 bases). CDR3 nucleotide sequence: TGTGCCATCAGTGAAGGACAGTCTCCCTACGAGCAGTACTTC. Amino acid sequence: CAISEGQSPYEQYF.